The clone carrying this TCR beta chain was seen repeatedly, ten times or more. Its antigen is not identified. Unique molecular identifiers were built into the TCR beta cDNA libraries. Around 460,000 cDNA molecules came from approximately 1 to 10 million T cells. One entry per CDR3 protein results from TCRdb running MiXCR on the PCR reads. The top ten clones hold around 4.7% of a sample with over 250,000 distinct CDR3 sequences, 35% to 40% of them seen once. The CDR3 loop spans 17 amino acids. Trimming at V came to 2 bases and at J to 1 base, leaving 6 bases not matched to a gene. The data were taken from a study of post-analysis software for immune sequencing data. Overall study context: The disease courses spanned relapsing-remitting, secondary progressive and progressive-relapsing forms of multiple sclerosis. General study results and limits: Normalized Chao1 diversity in multiple sclerosis patients fell significantly below that of controls. Controls had lower frequencies than patients of roughly five TRBV segments, which included TRBV5-6, TRBV5-1 and TRBV20-1. Clustering by F measure revealed strong co-clustering among samples prepared together in one batch.

Material for sequencing was blood. The chain uses TRBV12-3 or TRBV12-4 and TRBJ1-1; 11 bases are a match to TRBD1. This receptor was taken from a girl aged 10 to 17 with multiple sclerosis. The CDR3 protein is CASSLKGTGGTNTEAFF. The CDR3 nucleotides read TGTGCCAGCAGTTTAAAGGGGACAGGGGGTACGAACACTGAAGCTTTCTTT.